Listed below are T cell receptor beta chains from one sample, sequenced in a study of human T cells and chemical hapten exposure. Each CDR3 protein gets one entry after TCRdb re-called the RACE reads with MiXCR. The repertoire has about 190,000 distinct CDR3 sequences, approximately 24% of them found once; the top ten carry about 2.5%. The specimen comprised whole blood, sampled in connection with sensitization to the hapten diphenylcyclopropenone (DPC). The source of these receptors is a woman aged 40 to 49 with alopecia areata. Some clones in this sample may be carry-over from other donors' samples. Both conserved end residues are trimmed from each CDR3. Fields, in order: J gene, V gene, CDR3 protein.

>TRBJ1-5|TRBV27
ASRRTGVGNQPQH
>TRBJ2-3|TRBV20-1
SAREVFPDTQY
>TRBJ2-3|TRBV7-9
ASRPTRAGSTDTQY
>TRBJ2-7|TRBV5-1
ASSPGAFGVSEQY
>TRBJ2-2|TRBV7-3
ASSLLAGETGELF
>TRBJ2-5|TRBV5-1
ASSLGRTGQETQY
>TRBJ2-3|TRBV27
ASSLIANTQY
>TRBJ2-7|TRBV20-1
SARDFRLAYEQY
>TRBJ2-7|TRBV5-1
ASSIRDRASYEQY
>TRBJ2-1|TRBV9
ASSVVEGGEQF
>TRBJ2-1|TRBV20-1
SALTLDNEQF
>TRBJ2-7|TRBV6-5
ASSRDYRDYEQY
>TRBJ2-3|TRBV7-9
ASSLDHSTDTQY
>TRBJ1-1|TRBV5-1
ASSLTHGEAF
>TRBJ2-1|TRBV29-1
SVESRGLRSHNEQF
>TRBJ2-7|TRBV2
ASSEGRRQY
>TRBJ2-1|TRBV6-5
ASSYSLQGRNEQF
>TRBJ2-7|TRBV20-1
SANKYEQY
>TRBJ1-6|TRBV28
ASSLGTGGNSPLH
>TRBJ1-2|TRBV29-1
SVGRDRGNYGYT
>TRBJ1-2|TRBV6-5
ASNPGQERYGYT
>TRBJ2-3|TRBV4-1
ASSQARDADTQY
>TRBJ2-7|TRBV4-2
ASSQEGSRGSYEQY
>TRBJ1-5|TRBV27
ASSRTYNQPQH
>TRBJ2-3|TRBV5-1
ASTLPPPGGLTDTQY
>TRBJ2-3|TRBV28
ASSPAGRADTQY